The 3 T cell receptor beta chains in this list originate from one sample, sequenced in a study of shared clonotypes between healthy human individuals. Using immunoSEQ multiplex PCR, the repertoire was profiled, and TCRdb retains in-frame clones only, with some absent. The profile covers around 1.4 million clones, with 98% appearing a single time and approximately 0.38% taken by the ten largest. The sequencing sample was made of naive CD4+ T cells sorted from blood. The subset: CD45RA+ positively selected. These receptors were taken from a man younger than 45 in good health.

The gene calls are TRBV9 and TRBJ2-1; TRBD2 aligns across 8 bases. This CDR3 spans 19 amino acids. Germline-derived CDR1 and CDR2 are SGDLS and YYNGEE. Trimming at V came to 0 bases and at J to 0 bases, leaving 11 bases not matched to a gene. DNA of the CDR3: TGTGCCAGCAGCGTAGGAGGGCTAGCGGGCCAGAGCTCCTACAATGAGCAGTTCTTC. Translated: CASSVGGLAGQSSYNEQFF. Looking up the rest from reference TRBV9 and TRBJ2-1 gives the full variable domain: DSGVTQTPKHLITATGQRVTLRCSPRSGDLSVYWYQQSLDQGLQFLIQYYNGEERAKGNILERFSAQQFPDLHSELNLSSLELGDSALYFCASSVGGLAGQSSYNEQFFGPGTRLTVL.

J is TRBJ2-2 and V is TRBV6-1, with D possibly matching TRBD2 (6 bases). Germline CDR1 is MNHNS and CDR2 is SASEGT. The ends were cut back, 4 bases at V and 5 bases at J, with 14 bases in the middle. The CDR3 loop spans 15 amino acids. CDR3 DNA sequence: TGTGCCAGCAGTGCACTCTTAGCGGAAACCGGGGAGCTGTTTTTT. Translated, it gives CASSALLAETGELFF.

The V and J genes are TRBV13 and TRBJ1-2; D is unclear. The germline V gene encodes CDR1 PRHDT and CDR2 FYEKMQ (reference sequence). The ends were cut back, 2 bases at V and 2 bases at J, with 6 bases in the middle. The CDR3 covers 13 residues. The CDR3, as DNA: TGTGCCAGCAGCTTACCGGGGAACTATGGCTACACCTTC. Translation gives CASSLPGNYGYTF.